The 14 T cell receptor beta chains below come from one sample, sequenced in a study of beta chain features in type 1 diabetes. Sequenced material consisted of expressed TCRB transcripts (all of the isolated RNA was reverse transcribed). Profiling relied on immunoSEQ multiplex PCR, and the TCRdb table lists in-frame clones only, not all of them. The data contain some 330,000 clones, roughly an eighth of them seen just once; the ten biggest clones take up 0.0095% to 0.013%. General observations from the study: All four CD4+ subsets from Type 1 diabetes patients carried moderately but significantly shorter TCRB CDR3s.

Antigens of these TCRs are unknown. Sequenced input: naive CD4+ T cells from blood. These receptors were taken from a woman aged 18-30 years with type 1 diabetes.

The chain couples TRBV5-4 to TRBJ1-5; D is undetermined. The CDR3 is 12 amino acids. Trimming cost V 4 bases and J 5 bases, with 7 bases left between them. Looked up from germline, CDR1 is SGHNT and CDR2 is YYREEE (reference sequence). The CDR3 DNA sequence: TGTGCCAGCAGCGACGGGGATCAGCCCCAGCATTTT. Protein: CASSDGDQPQHF.

CDR3 nucleotide sequence: TGTGCCAGCTCAGCAACGGCGGTCCTCGAGCAGTACTTC. It translates to CASSATAVLEQYF. This chain uses TRBV18 with TRBJ2-7; D uncertain. Per the germline V gene, CDR1 is KGHSH and CDR2 is LQKENI. This CDR3 comprises 13 residues. V lost 5 bases and J 6 bases, leaving 14 bases between the germline ends.

This clone has more than one count but fewer than ten. The chain links TRBV29-1 to TRBJ1-4, with D perhaps TRBD1 (6 bases). The germline V and J ends were trimmed by 7 bases and 8 bases, with 17 bases remaining between them. CDR3 length equals 13 residues. From germline, CDR1 is SQVTM and CDR2 ANQGSEA. In DNA form, the CDR3 reads TGCAGCGGGATACAGGGAGTAGAAGAAAAACTGTTTTTT. Translated, it gives CSGIQGVEEKLFF.

This clone came up a few times. The CDR3 region has the DNA TGTGCCAGCAGTTTAGGTGTTAGCGGGTACTACGAGCAGTACTTC. Protein sequence: CASSLGVSGYYEQYF. V is TRBV28 and J is TRBJ2-7; 7 positions agree with TRBD2. The germline CDR1 and CDR2 sequences are MDHEN and SYDVKM. The CDR3 extends over 15 amino acids. Trimming removed 2 bases from V and 3 bases from J; junction bases left unmatched: 7.

This chain joins TRBV9 and TRBJ2-3, with D tentatively TRBD2 (6 bases). The CDR3 sequence is 15 residues long. Germline assignment: CDR1 SGDLS and CDR2 YYNGEE. Deletions cut 0 bases from V and 10 bases from J, with 18 bases between. The CDR3 DNA follows: TGTGCCAGCAGCGTAGAGGTTAGCGGCAACCTTGCGCAGTATTTT. Translation: CASSVEVSGNLAQYF.

The chain is built from TRBV6-6 and TRBJ2-3, with 7 bases fitting TRBD1. The germline V gene has CDR1 MNHNY and CDR2 SVGAGI (reference sequence). V lost 7 bases to trimming and J lost 1 base; unmatched junction nucleotides: 5. This CDR3 is built from 14 residues. CDR3 residues: CASTRTGGTDTQYF. CDR3 DNA: TGTGCCAGCACCAGGACAGGTGGCACAGATACGCAGTATTTT.

The chain carries TRBV10-3 and TRBJ1-1; D is undetermined. The CDR3 is 14 residues long. Trimming took off 6 bases at V and 2 bases at J, with 13 bases between the two ends. Germline V gives CDR1 ENHRY, CDR2 SYGVKD. The CDR3 reads CAIRAAGGNTEAFF. Written as DNA, the CDR3 is TGTGCCATCAGGGCTGCGGGAGGCAACACTGAAGCTTTCTTT.

V is TRBV11-3 and J is TRBJ1-4; possibly TRBD1 for D (5 bases). In germline, CDR1 is SGHNT, CDR2 YENEEA. Trimming removed 2 bases from V and 7 bases from J, with 11 bases in between. CDR3 length equals 14 residues. The CDR3 DNA reads TGTGCCAGCAGCTTACTGGGGCCGGGTGAAAAACTGTTTTTT. Translated: CASSLLGPGEKLFF. Full variable domain (outside the CDR3, taken from reference TRBV11-3 and TRBJ1-4): EAGVVQSPRYKIIEKKQPVAFWCNPISGHNTLYWYLQNLGQGPELLIRYENEEAVDDSQLPKDRFSAERLKGVDSTLKIQPAELGDSAVYLCASSLLGPGEKLFFGSGTQLSVL.

V is TRBV5-1 and J is TRBJ2-3; D might be TRBD2 (6 bases). V was clipped by 4 bases and J by 1 base, with 16 bases between them. CDR1 and CDR2 (germline): SGHRS, YFSETQ. The CDR3 is 16 residues long. The CDR3 bases are TGCGCCAGCAGCCCTCAGGTGGGACTGGGCACAGATACGCAGTATTTT. It encodes CASSPQVGLGTDTQYF.

This sequence joins TRBV30 and TRBJ2-1, with 10 bases matching TRBD2. Germline trimming cut 2 bases from V and 8 bases from J; bases unmatched to any gene: 15. Germline assignment: CDR1 GTSNPN and CDR2 SVGIG (reference sequence). This CDR3 spans 17 amino acids. The CDR3 loop is CAWSPIAGGGASDEQFF. CDR3 nucleotide sequence: TGTGCCTGGAGTCCCATAGCGGGAGGAGGGGCAAGCGATGAGCAGTTCTTC. The variable domain in full, with the rest retrieved from reference TRBV30 and TRBJ2-1, is SQTIHQWPATLVQPVGSPLSLECTVEGTSNPNLYWYRQAAGRGLQLLFYSVGIGQISSEVPQNLSASRPQDRQFILSSKKLLLSDSGFYLCAWSPIAGGGASDEQFFGPGTRLTVL.

The V call is TRBV5-1, the J call TRBJ1-4; no firm D call. Between the trimmed V and J ends, which lost 4 bases and 13 bases, there was a span of 20 bases. The CDR3 extends over 14 amino acids. From germline, CDR1 is SGHRS and CDR2 YFSETQ. The CDR3 coding sequence is TGCGCCAGCAGCCCAATCTGGGCCAGCCAAAGACTGTTTTTT. This codes for CASSPIWASQRLFF. Full variable domain (missing parts from reference TRBV5-1 and TRBJ1-4): KAGVTQTPRYLIKTRGQQVTLSCSPISGHRSVSWYQQTPGQGLQFLFEYFSETQRNKGNFPGRFSGRQFSNSRSEMNVSTLELGDSALYLCASSPIWASQRLFFGSGTQLSVL.

The gene calls are TRBV7-8 and TRBJ2-4; TRBD2 is a possible D gene (5 bases). The CDR3 loop spans 17 amino acids. Per germline, CDR1 SGHVS and CDR2 FQNEAQ. The V end lost 5 bases, the J end lost 7 bases, and 24 bases lay between the germline ends. Here the CDR3 DNA reads TGTGCCAGCAGCGCCCATAGGCTCCTACGGCGGGTGAACATTCAGTACTTC. Its translation is CASSAHRLLRRVNIQYF.

In its sample, this clone was seen a few times. CDR3 protein: CASSSNRRNIQYF. Written as DNA, the CDR3 is TGTGCCAGCAGTTCTAACAGGAGAAACATTCAGTACTTC. The chain is built from TRBV28 and TRBJ2-4, with TRBD1 as a possible D gene (5 bases). The CDR3 has 13 amino acids. The V end was cut by 4 bases, the J end by 6 bases, with 10 bases between. Germline values: CDR1 MDHEN, CDR2 SYDVKM.

This clone was found a few times. The chain uses TRBV13 and TRBJ2-7; the D gene is possibly TRBD1 (5 bases). Germline CDR1 is PRHDT and CDR2 is FYEKMQ (reference sequence). V was pared by 1 base and J by 4 bases, with 8 bases between. The CDR3 consists of 13 residues. CDR3 DNA: TGTGCCAGCAGCTTAGTGGGGCGATACGAGCAGTACTTC. This sequence encodes CASSLVGRYEQYF. The complete variable domain, with remaining parts taken from reference TRBV13 and TRBJ2-7, reads AAGVIQSPRHLIKEKRETATLKCYPIPRHDTVYWYQQGPGQDPQFLISFYEKMQSDKGSIPDRFSAQQFSDYHSELNMSSLELGDSALYFCASSLVGRYEQYFGPGTRLTVT.